Each of the 23 T cell receptor beta chains below was sequenced from the same sample in a study of monozygotic twins with inflammatory bowel disease. TCRdb reprocessed the 5' RACE reads, with one entry per CDR3 protein and no DNA. The table gives 310,000 or so distinct CDR3 sequences; the top ten clones make up approximately 2% of it. Sequenced sample: blood. All receptors derive from a human donor with ulcerative colitis or Crohn's disease, or a healthy co-twin of an affected twin (not recorded which).

The chain recombines TRBV7-2 with TRBJ2-3; TCRdb returns TRBD1, unconfirmable since there is no DNA. Germline lookup yields CDR1 SGHTA and CDR2 FQGNSA. This CDR3 region has 14 residues. This CDR3 reads CASSTGVHGDTQYF. Full variable domain (missing parts from reference TRBV7-2 and TRBJ2-3): GAGVSQSPSNKVTEKGKDVELRCDPISGHTALYWYRQSLGQGLEFLIYFQGNSAPDKSGLPSDRFSAERTGGSVSTLTIQRTQQEDSAVYLCASSTGVHGDTQYFGPGTRLTVL.

The gene calls are TRBV29-1 and TRBJ2-7; TCRdb's D gene call, TRBD1, goes unchecked for lack of DNA. CDR3 length: 13 residues. Germline CDR1 and CDR2: SQVTM and ANQGSEA. The CDR3 protein is CSVAGTADYEQYF.

CDR3 sequence: CASSLRKADKETQYF. V is TRBV7-3 and J is TRBJ2-5; TCRdb designates TRBD2, a call that cannot be tested without DNA. Per germline, CDR1 SGHTA and CDR2 FQGTGA. The CDR3 is 15 residues long.

The chain combines TRBV28 with TRBJ2-3; TCRdb reports TRBD1, a call that lacks DNA to check it against. This CDR3 is built from 16 residues. CDR1 and CDR2 (germline): MDHEN, SYDVKM. The CDR3 reads CASRAPTTTIFDTQYF.

The chain is built from TRBV20-1 and TRBJ2-1; the TRBD2 assignment by TCRdb is unverifiable without DNA. Germline CDR1 is DFQATT and CDR2 is SNEGSKA (reference sequence). The CDR3 spans 12 residues. The CDR3 here is CSAHRPPNEQFF.

The gene calls are TRBV7-9 and TRBJ1-6. Germline CDR1 and CDR2: SEHNR and FQNEAQ (reference sequence). This CDR3 spans 15 amino acids. The CDR3 region is CASRNSQTVNSPLHF.

The rearrangement joins TRBV7-9 to TRBJ2-3; TCRdb names TRBD1, which stays unverified in the absence of DNA. This CDR3 spans 15 amino acids. Germline assignment: CDR1 SEHNR and CDR2 FQNEAQ (reference sequence). The CDR3 loop reads CASSSWGNPTDTQYF.

The chain has TRBV20-1 and TRBJ1-3. The germline gives CDR1 DFQATT, CDR2 SNEGSKA (reference sequence). The CDR3 is made up of 13 amino acids. Here the CDR3 reads CSARPDSGNTIYF.

This rearrangement joins TRBV9 to TRBJ1-5; the D gene TCRdb calls, TRBD1, cannot be checked with no DNA. Germline CDR1 reads SGDLS; CDR2 reads YYNGEE. This CDR3 comprises 15 residues. CDR3 protein: CASSATTGGGQPQHF. The full variable domain, with the rest looked up from reference TRBV9 and TRBJ1-5, is DSGVTQTPKHLITATGQRVTLRCSPRSGDLSVYWYQQSLDQGLQFLIQYYNGEERAKGNILERFSAQQFPDLHSELNLSSLELGDSALYFCASSATTGGGQPQHFGDGTRLSIL.

The chain has TRBV5-1 and TRBJ2-3. Germline values: CDR1 SGHRS, CDR2 YFSETQ. This CDR3 contains 15 residues. CDR3 loop: CASSLGDTSTDTQYF. Full variable domain (missing parts from reference TRBV5-1 and TRBJ2-3): KAGVTQTPRYLIKTRGQQVTLSCSPISGHRSVSWYQQTPGQGLQFLFEYFSETQRNKGNFPGRFSGRQFSNSRSEMNVSTLELGDSALYLCASSLGDTSTDTQYFGPGTRLTVL.

This chain uses TRBV5-1 with TRBJ2-7. CDR1 and CDR2 from the germline V gene are SGHRS and YFSETQ. The CDR3 has 13 amino acids. CDR3 in amino acids: CASSETTVGEQYF.

This chain joins TRBV5-1 and TRBJ2-1; TCRdb reports TRBD1, a call that lacks DNA to check it against. From germline, CDR1 is SGHRS and CDR2 YFSETQ. This CDR3 comprises 14 residues. The CDR3 loop reads CASSPGGAATEQFF.

The chain employs TRBV28 and TRBJ2-5. The germline gives CDR1 MDHEN, CDR2 SYDVKM. This CDR3 comprises 13 residues. This CDR3 is CASSYTGQETQYF. The whole variable domain, filled in from reference TRBV28 and TRBJ2-5, reads DVKVTQSSRYLVKRTGEKVFLECVQDMDHENMFWYRQDPGLGLRLIYFSYDVKMKEKGDIPEGYSVSREKKERFSLILESASTNQTSMYLCASSYTGQETQYFGPGTRLLVL.

This chain links TRBV11-1 with TRBJ2-2; lacking DNA, the TRBD1 call made by TCRdb goes unchecked. This CDR3 contains 18 residues. Looked up from germline, CDR1 is SGHAT and CDR2 is FQDESV (reference sequence). The CDR3: CASSRLDREKPNTGELFF.

J is TRBJ2-2 and V is TRBV5-1; TCRdb lists TRBD1, though no DNA is available to test this call. The CDR3 totals 14 residues. Germline V gene lookup returns CDR1 SGHRS and CDR2 YFSETQ. This CDR3 is CASSSLKGAGELFF.

The rearrangement joins TRBV27 to TRBJ2-5. The CDR3 covers 12 residues. The germline gives CDR1 MNHEY, CDR2 SMNVEV (reference sequence). The CDR3 spells CASRKGWETQYF.

The chain employs TRBV9 and TRBJ2-3; TCRdb outputs TRBD2, but without DNA this stays unchecked. The CDR3 extends over 16 amino acids. Germline V gene data show CDR1 as SGDLS and CDR2 as YYNGEE. The CDR3 loop reads CASSEGTSGRTDTQYF.

CDR3 loop: CASSLVTGVNGYTF. J is TRBJ1-2 and V is TRBV12-3 or TRBV12-4; TCRdb's D call, TRBD1, is unchecked because there is no DNA. The CDR3 contains 14 residues.

The V call is TRBV4-3, the J call TRBJ1-2; TCRdb's D gene call, TRBD1, goes unchecked for lack of DNA. The germline CDR1 and CDR2 sequences are LGHNA and YSLEER. CDR3 length: 15 amino acids. The CDR3 here is CASSPDRVGNYGYTF.

The J gene is TRBJ2-7, the V gene TRBV5-1; TCRdb gives TRBD1 as the D gene, but with no DNA this cannot be confirmed. Germline V gene sequence: CDR1 SGHRS, CDR2 YFSETQ. The CDR3 spans 16 residues. The CDR3 reads CASSSLGARGFYEQYF. Filled out from reference TRBV5-1 and TRBJ2-7, the complete variable domain reads KAGVTQTPRYLIKTRGQQVTLSCSPISGHRSVSWYQQTPGQGLQFLFEYFSETQRNKGNFPGRFSGRQFSNSRSEMNVSTLELGDSALYLCASSSLGARGFYEQYFGPGTRLTVT.

The V and J genes are TRBV27 and TRBJ2-7; TCRdb returns TRBD2, unconfirmable since there is no DNA. Germline V lookup: CDR1 MNHEY, CDR2 SMNVEV (reference sequence). The CDR3 length is 14 residues. The CDR3 reads CASSPLAGVREQYF.

CDR3 amino acids: CASRGLAGEGETQYF. This chain joins TRBV5-1 and TRBJ2-5; lacking DNA, the TRBD2 call made by TCRdb goes unchecked. This CDR3 spans 15 amino acids. Germline CDR1 SGHRS, CDR2 YFSETQ.

This chain links TRBV30 with TRBJ2-3; TCRdb's assignment of TRBD1 cannot be checked, as there is no DNA. CDR3 length equals 16 residues. Germline V gene sequence: CDR1 GTSNPN, CDR2 SVGIG (reference sequence). The CDR3 loop is CAWSFPGLSSTDTQYF.